These T cell receptor beta chains were read from a single sample in a study of T cells in Graves' hyperthyroidism and ophthalmopathy. A single record per CDR3 protein comes from TCRdb applying MiXCR to the multiplex PCR reads. The sample has about 600,000 distinct CDR3 sequences, more than 15% seen once; the top ten hold around 3.5%. The sequenced sample consisted of blood. All receptors derive from a woman aged 40 to 49 with Graves' ophthalmopathy. The CDR3 runs from the conserved cysteine through the conserved F or W. A D gene is named only where the DNA matches it firmly. Rows give clone size only sometimes, using once, few, many, or a class for an expanded clone.

d_gene	v_gene	abundance	j_gene	CDR3nt	CDR3aa
NA	TRBV2	NA	TRBJ2-1	TGTGCCAGCCTCTTACCGGCGGAGGAGCAGTTCTTC	CASLLPAEEQFF
NA	TRBV6-1	many	TRBJ2-1	TGTGCCAGCAGTGAAGGGGCGGGGAGTTACAATGAGCAGTTCTTC	CASSEGAGSYNEQFF
NA	TRBV7-9	once	TRBJ2-1	TGTGCCAGCAGTCCCTCCTCTTGGAATTACGAGCAGTTCTTC	CASSPSSWNYEQFF
TRBD2	TRBV9	many	TRBJ2-1	TGTGCCAGCAGCGTTAGGGATGGGACTAGCGGCAATGAGCAGTTCTTC	CASSVRDGTSGNEQFF
NA	TRBV25-1	NA	TRBJ1-6	TGTGCCAGCAGTCCCCTTGTCGGATCACCCCTCCACTTT	CASSPLVGSPLHF
NA	TRBV30	few	TRBJ2-7	TGTGCCTGGAACGGTAAAACCTACGAGCAGTACTTC	CAWNGKTYEQYF
NA	TRBV29-1	NA	TRBJ2-3	TGCAGCGTTCCCGGGGCCCTTAGAGATACGCAGTATTTT	CSVPGALRDTQYF
TRBD2	TRBV20-1	many	TRBJ2-1	TGCAGTGCTAGTGCGATACAGCGGGACTACAATGAGCAGTTCTTC	CSASAIQRDYNEQFF
NA	TRBV29-1	many	TRBJ2-3	TGCAGCGGGGGCCGGGGGAACACAGATACGCAGTATTTT	CSGGRGNTDTQYF
TRBD2	TRBV20-1	NA	TRBJ2-3	TGCAGTGCAGGGGCACATAATAGCGGGTTCACAGATACGCAGTATTTT	CSAGAHNSGFTDTQYF
TRBD1	TRBV6-1	NA	TRBJ1-1	TGTGCCAGCAGAAAAACAGGGGCCACTGAAGCTTTCTTT	CASRKTGATEAFF
NA	TRBV7-2	NA	TRBJ1-1	TGTGCCAGCAGCTCTGGGGGCTGGCGGAACACTGAAGCTTTCTTT	CASSSGGWRNTEAFF
NA	TRBV20-1	NA	TRBJ1-2	TGCAGTGCTAGAGTTTCAGGAGGCTATGGCTACACCTTC	CSARVSGGYGYTF
NA	TRBV7-3	NA	TRBJ2-1	TGTGCCAGCAGCTCTCTAGGGGGGGGGACGGACAATGAGCAGTTCTTC	CASSSLGGGTDNEQFF
TRBD2	TRBV29-1	NA	TRBJ2-1	TGCAGCGTTGAACACGGGGGGTTTAATGAGCAGTTCTTC	CSVEHGGFNEQFF
TRBD1	TRBV27	few	TRBJ1-2	TGTGCCAGCAGCACCACAGGGGGCCCTAACTATGGCTACACCTTC	CASSTTGGPNYGYTF
TRBD1	TRBV2	many	TRBJ2-5	TGTGCCAGCAGAGGGACAGGGGCAGAGACCCAGTACTTC	CASRGTGAETQYF
NA	TRBV25-1	NA	TRBJ1-5	TGTGCCAGCAGTGAGCGGGGTGATGTTCAGCCCCAGCATTTT	CASSERGDVQPQHF
TRBD2	TRBV12-3/TRBV12-4	NA	TRBJ2-3	TGTGCCAGCAGTTCGACATCAACTAGCGCAGATACGCAGTATTTT	CASSSTSTSADTQYF
NA	TRBV10-2	NA	TRBJ2-1	TGCGCCAGCAGTGAGTTTAGCGGTTACAATGAGCAGTTCTTC	CASSEFSGYNEQFF
NA	TRBV5-1	NA	TRBJ2-1	TGCGCCAGCAGCTCAACAGGGATCGAGCAGTTCTTC	CASSSTGIEQFF
TRBD1	TRBV27	many	TRBJ1-4	TGTGCCAGCAGGTGGACAGGGTCTAATGAAAAACTGTTTTTT	CASRWTGSNEKLFF
TRBD1	TRBV5-1	NA	TRBJ1-1	TGCGCCAGCAGCTTGGGGGGACAGGGTATGACTTTCTTT	CASSLGGQGMTFF
NA	TRBV4-1	NA	TRBJ2-7	TGCGCCAGCAGCCAAGAGGCGGTAAGCTCCTACGAGCAGTACTTC	CASSQEAVSSYEQYF
NA	TRBV28	NA	TRBJ2-3	TGTGCCAGCGGGGGGGCCACCCGTTCGGCAGATACGCAGTATTTT	CASGGATRSADTQYF
NA	TRBV12-3/TRBV12-4	many	TRBJ1-4	TGTGCCAGCAGTTTCCTCCTGGAACAGGCCAATGAAAAACTGTTTTTT	CASSFLLEQANEKLFF
NA	TRBV7-9	NA	TRBJ1-1	TGTGCCAGCAGCCCTCTTATTTTTGGCTCCACTGAAGCTTTCTTT	CASSPLIFGSTEAFF
NA	TRBV7-3	many	TRBJ1-1	TGTGCCAGCGGGTTCAGTGCGAACACTGAAGCTTTCTTT	CASGFSANTEAFF
NA	TRBV24-1	NA	TRBJ2-1	TGTGCCACCAGTGATTTTGCCGGGGGAAATGAGCAGTTCTTC	CATSDFAGGNEQFF
TRBD2	TRBV9	many	TRBJ2-3	TGTGCCAGCAGCGGGGGTAGGCAGCGGGGACCTACAGATACGCAGTATTTT	CASSGGRQRGPTDTQYF
NA	TRBV6-1	NA	TRBJ2-5	TGTGCCAGCACCCCAAGCCCAGGGAGAGAAGAGGCCCAGTACTTC	CASTPSPGREEAQYF
NA	TRBV24-1	NA	TRBJ2-6	TGTGCCACCAGTGACCCTAGGGGGGCGCTTGGGGCCAACGTCCTGACTTTC	CATSDPRGALGANVLTF
TRBD2	TRBV14	few	TRBJ2-5	TGTGCCAGCAGCCACGGACTAGCGGGGGCTGAGACCCAGTACTTC	CASSHGLAGAETQYF
NA	TRBV11-1	few	TRBJ2-2	TGTGCCAGCAGCTTAAGAACAGGGAGACACAGCCTCGAAGAGAACACCGGGGAGCTGTTTTTT	CASSLRTGRHSLEENTGELFF
NA	TRBV11-1	many	TRBJ2-7	TGTGCCAGCAGCTCTCCTATAGGCCCAACCTACGAGCAGTACTTC	CASSSPIGPTYEQYF
NA	TRBV20-1	few	TRBJ1-5	TGCAGTGCTAGAATCCAGCCTAATCAGCCCCAGCATTTT	CSARIQPNQPQHF
TRBD1	TRBV7-8	few	TRBJ1-1	TGTGCCAGCAGTGCGCCCGACAGGGGTGGAATGAACACTGAAGCTTTCTTT	CASSAPDRGGMNTEAFF
NA	TRBV27	NA	TRBJ2-5	TGTGCCAGCAGTTTCTCCCCGAACCAAGAGACCCAGTACTTC	CASSFSPNQETQYF
NA	TRBV6-5	many	TRBJ2-7	TGTGCCAGCAGTTACTCGAGCATAAGAACCTGGGAGCAGTACTTC	CASSYSSIRTWEQYF
TRBD2	TRBV7-9	many	TRBJ2-1	TGTGCCAGCAGCTTATTGTCGGGACTAGCGGTCAATGAGCAGTTCTTC	CASSLLSGLAVNEQFF
NA	TRBV5-1	few	TRBJ2-6	TGCGCCAGCAGTTGGGTGGACCAGCACTCTGCTGCCAACGTCCTGACTTTC	CASSWVDQHSAANVLTF
NA	TRBV3-1	many	TRBJ2-1	TGTGCCAGCAGCCGGTTGGGAGGAGGTAATGAGCAGTTCTTC	CASSRLGGGNEQFF
NA	TRBV30	NA	TRBJ2-5	TGTGCCTGTATAGACACCGACCAAGAGACCCAGTACTTC	CACIDTDQETQYF
TRBD2	TRBV20-1	many	TRBJ2-1	TGCAGTGCTAGAAGCGGGAGCTCCTACAATGAGCAGTTCTTC	CSARSGSSYNEQFF
TRBD2	TRBV2	many	TRBJ2-7	TGTGCCAGCAGACTAGCGTCACTCTACGAGCAGTACTTC	CASRLASLYEQYF
TRBD1	TRBV5-1	NA	TRBJ2-3	TGCGCCAGCGGCGGGACAGGGTTGGCAGATACGCAGTATTTT	CASGGTGLADTQYF
TRBD2	TRBV20-1	NA	TRBJ2-1	TGCAGTGCTAGATTGAACTTAGCGGGAGGTCGCAATGAGCAGTTCTTC	CSARLNLAGGRNEQFF
NA	TRBV19	few	TRBJ1-5	TGTGCCAGTAGGGCAACAGGGAGCAATCAGCCCCAGCATTTT	CASRATGSNQPQHF
NA	TRBV3-1	many	TRBJ2-7	TGTGCCAGCAGCCAAGGGCCAGACTACGAGCAGTACTTC	CASSQGPDYEQYF
TRBD2	TRBV18	NA	TRBJ2-5	TGTGCCAGCTCACCCCGGGGGGAGTCGCGAGAGACCCAGTACTTC	CASSPRGESRETQYF
NA	TRBV19	NA	TRBJ2-5	TGTGCCAGTAGTATAGGTAACGGGAGAGGCCGTGTCCAAGAGACCCAGTACTTC	CASSIGNGRGRVQETQYF
NA	TRBV6-1	few	TRBJ2-6	TGTGCCAGCACTGAGATCTCTGGGGCCAACGTCCTGACTTTC	CASTEISGANVLTF
NA	TRBV2	many	TRBJ2-5	TGTGCCAGCACAGTACTATCACAGACCCAGTACTTC	CASTVLSQTQYF
NA	TRBV3-1	many	TRBJ2-4	TGTGCCAGCAGCCAAGGGTGGGGGGGCAACATTCAGTACTTC	CASSQGWGGNIQYF
TRBD1	TRBV19	NA	TRBJ2-1	TGTGCCAGTAGTGTCCGGGACAGGGGCAATGAGCAGTTCTTC	CASSVRDRGNEQFF
NA	TRBV5-1	few	TRBJ1-5	TGCGCCAGCAGCTACCTCTCTGGTCAGCCCCAGCATTTT	CASSYLSGQPQHF
TRBD2	TRBV5-6	many	TRBJ2-7	TGTGCCAGCAGCTTGTGGACTAGCGGGGGATCCGAGCAGTACTTC	CASSLWTSGGSEQYF
NA	TRBV11-3	NA	TRBJ1-6	TGTGCCAGCAGCTTCGGTAAAGATTCACCCCTCCACTTT	CASSFGKDSPLHF
TRBD2	TRBV7-9	NA	TRBJ2-5	TGTGCCAGCACCATGGGGGGGGAAGAGACCCAGTACTTC	CASTMGGEETQYF
NA	TRBV20-1	few	TRBJ1-4	TGCAGTGCTAGAGTTTCCCACGAAGAGGAACCTAAACTGTTTTTT	CSARVSHEEEPKLFF